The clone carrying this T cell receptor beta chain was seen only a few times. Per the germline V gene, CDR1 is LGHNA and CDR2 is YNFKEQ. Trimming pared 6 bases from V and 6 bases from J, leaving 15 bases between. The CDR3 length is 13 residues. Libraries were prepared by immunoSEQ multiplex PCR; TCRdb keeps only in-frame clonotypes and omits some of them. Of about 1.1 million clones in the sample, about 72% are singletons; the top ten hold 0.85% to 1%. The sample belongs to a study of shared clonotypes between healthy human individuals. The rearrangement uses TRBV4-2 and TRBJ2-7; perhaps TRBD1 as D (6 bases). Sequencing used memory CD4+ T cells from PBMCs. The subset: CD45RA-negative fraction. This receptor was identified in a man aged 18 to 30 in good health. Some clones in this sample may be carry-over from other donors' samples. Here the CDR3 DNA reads TGTGCCAGCAGTCGACAGGTAGGGAGCGAGCAGTACTTC. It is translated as CASSRQVGSEQYF.